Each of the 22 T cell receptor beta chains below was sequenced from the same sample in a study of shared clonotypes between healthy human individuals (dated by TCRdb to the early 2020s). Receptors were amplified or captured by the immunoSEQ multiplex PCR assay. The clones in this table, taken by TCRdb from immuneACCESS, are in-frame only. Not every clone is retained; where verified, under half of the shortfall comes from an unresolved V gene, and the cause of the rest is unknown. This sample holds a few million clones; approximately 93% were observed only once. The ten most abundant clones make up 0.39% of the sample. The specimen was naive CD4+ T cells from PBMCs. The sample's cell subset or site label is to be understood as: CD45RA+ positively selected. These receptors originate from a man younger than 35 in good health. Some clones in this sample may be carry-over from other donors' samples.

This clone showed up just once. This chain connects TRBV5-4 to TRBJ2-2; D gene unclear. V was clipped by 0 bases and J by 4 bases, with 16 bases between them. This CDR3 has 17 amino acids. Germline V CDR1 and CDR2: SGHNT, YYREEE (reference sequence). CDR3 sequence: CASSLGPRLMGTGELFF. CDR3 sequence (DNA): TGTGCCAGCAGCTTGGGGCCCAGGTTAATGGGCACCGGGGAGCTGTTTTTT.

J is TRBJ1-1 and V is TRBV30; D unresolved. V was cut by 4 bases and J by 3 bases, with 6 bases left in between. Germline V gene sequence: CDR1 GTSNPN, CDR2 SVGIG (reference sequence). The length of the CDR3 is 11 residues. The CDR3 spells CAWNEDTEAFF. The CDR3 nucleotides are TGTGCCTGGAATGAGGACACTGAAGCTTTCTTT.

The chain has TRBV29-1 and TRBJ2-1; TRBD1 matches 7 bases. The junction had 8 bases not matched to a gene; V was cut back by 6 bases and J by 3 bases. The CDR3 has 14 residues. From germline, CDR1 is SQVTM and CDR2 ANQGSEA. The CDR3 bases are TGCAGCGTCCCCAGGGCAGGGGGCTACAATGAGCAGTTCTTC. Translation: CSVPRAGGYNEQFF.

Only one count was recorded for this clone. CDR3 sequence reads: CASSYGQGRRTGELFF. CDR3 DNA: TGTGCCAGCAGTTACGGGCAGGGGCGTAGGACCGGGGAGCTGTTTTTT. The rearrangement links TRBV6-5 to TRBJ2-2, with D perhaps matching TRBD1 (6 bases). This CDR3 is 16 amino acids long. Germline CDR1 MNHEY, CDR2 SVGAGI. Trimming removed 2 bases at V and 5 bases at J, with 15 bases between.

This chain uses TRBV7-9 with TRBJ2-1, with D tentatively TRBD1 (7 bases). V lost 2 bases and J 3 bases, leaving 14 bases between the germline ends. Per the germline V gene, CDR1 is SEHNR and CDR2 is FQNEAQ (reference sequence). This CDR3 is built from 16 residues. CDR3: CASSLSAGGFYNEQFF. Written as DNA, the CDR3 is TGTGCCAGCAGCTTATCTGCAGGGGGGTTCTACAATGAGCAGTTCTTC.

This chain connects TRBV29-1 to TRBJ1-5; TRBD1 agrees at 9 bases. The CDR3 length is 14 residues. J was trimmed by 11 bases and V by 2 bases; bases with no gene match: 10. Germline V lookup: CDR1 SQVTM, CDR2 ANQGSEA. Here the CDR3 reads CSVEKILGQGSQHF. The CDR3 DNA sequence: TGCAGCGTTGAAAAGATCTTGGGACAGGGTTCCCAGCATTTT.

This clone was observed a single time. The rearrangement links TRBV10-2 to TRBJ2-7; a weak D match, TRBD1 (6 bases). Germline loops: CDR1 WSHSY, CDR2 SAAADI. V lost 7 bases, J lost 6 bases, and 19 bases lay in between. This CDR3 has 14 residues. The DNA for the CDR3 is TGCGCCAGCAAACAATTCTCCCAGGGGCCCGAGCAGTACTTC. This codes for CASKQFSQGPEQYF.

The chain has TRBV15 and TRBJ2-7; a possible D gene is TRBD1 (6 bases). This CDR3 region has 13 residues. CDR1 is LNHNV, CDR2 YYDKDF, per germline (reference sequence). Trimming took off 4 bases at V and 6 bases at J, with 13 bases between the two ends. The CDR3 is CATSTLGTLEQYF. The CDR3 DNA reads TGTGCCACCAGCACCCTCGGGACACTCGAGCAGTACTTC. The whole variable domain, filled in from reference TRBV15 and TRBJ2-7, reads DAMVIQNPRYQVTQFGKPVTLSCSQTLNHNVMYWYQQKSSQAPKLLFHYYDKDFNNEADTPDNFQSRRPNTSFCFLDIRSPGLGDTAMYLCATSTLGTLEQYFGPGTRLTVT.

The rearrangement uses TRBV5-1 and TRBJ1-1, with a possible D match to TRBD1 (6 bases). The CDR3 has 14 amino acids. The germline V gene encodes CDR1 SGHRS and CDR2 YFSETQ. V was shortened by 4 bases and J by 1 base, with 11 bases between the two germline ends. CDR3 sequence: CASSATGQNTEAFF. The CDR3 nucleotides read TGCGCCAGCAGCGCGACGGGACAGAACACTGAAGCTTTCTTT.

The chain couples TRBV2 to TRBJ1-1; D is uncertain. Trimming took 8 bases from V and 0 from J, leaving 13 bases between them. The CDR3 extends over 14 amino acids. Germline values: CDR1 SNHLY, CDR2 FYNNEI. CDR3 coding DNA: TGTGCCAGCTCAAGGGCCCTCATGAACACTGAAGCTTTCTTT. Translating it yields CASSRALMNTEAFF. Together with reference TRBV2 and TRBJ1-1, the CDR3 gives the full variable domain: EPEVTQTPSHQVTQMGQEVILRCVPISNHLYFYWYRQILGQKVEFLVSFYNNEISEKSEIFDDQFSVERPDGSNFTLKIRSTKLEDSAMYFCASSRALMNTEAFFGQGTRLTVV.

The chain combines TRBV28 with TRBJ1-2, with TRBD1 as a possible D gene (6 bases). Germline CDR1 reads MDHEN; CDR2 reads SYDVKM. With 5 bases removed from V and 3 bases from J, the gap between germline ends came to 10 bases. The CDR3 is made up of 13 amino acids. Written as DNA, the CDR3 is TGTGCCAGCAGTCAGGGGACCCACTATGGCTACACCTTC. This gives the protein CASSQGTHYGYTF.

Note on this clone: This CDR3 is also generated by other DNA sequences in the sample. The CDR3 reads CSVVDRAYEQYF. In DNA, the CDR3 is TGCAGCGTTGTGGACAGAGCCTACGAGCAGTACTTC. The V and J genes are TRBV29-1 and TRBJ2-7; D may be TRBD1 (6 bases). Trimming left V 4 bases short and J 2 bases short, with 9 bases between. Per germline, CDR1 SQVTM and CDR2 ANQGSEA. The CDR3 consists of 12 residues.

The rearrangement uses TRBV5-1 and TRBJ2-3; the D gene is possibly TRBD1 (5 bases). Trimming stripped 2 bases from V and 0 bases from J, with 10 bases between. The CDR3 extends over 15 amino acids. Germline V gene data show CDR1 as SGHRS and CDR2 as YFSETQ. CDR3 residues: CASSFLDTSTDTQYF. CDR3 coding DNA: TGCGCCAGCAGCTTCCTGGACACCAGCACAGATACGCAGTATTTT.

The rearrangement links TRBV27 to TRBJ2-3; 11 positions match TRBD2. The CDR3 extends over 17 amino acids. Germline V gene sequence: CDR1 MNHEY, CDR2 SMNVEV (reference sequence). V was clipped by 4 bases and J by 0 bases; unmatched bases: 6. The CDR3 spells CASSSSSGRASTDTQYF. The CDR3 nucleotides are TGTGCCAGCAGTTCCAGTAGCGGGAGGGCGAGCACAGATACGCAGTATTTT.

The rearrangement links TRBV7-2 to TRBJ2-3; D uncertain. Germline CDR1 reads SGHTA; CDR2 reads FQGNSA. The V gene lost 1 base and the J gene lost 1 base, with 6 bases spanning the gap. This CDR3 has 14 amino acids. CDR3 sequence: CASSLDWRTDTQYF. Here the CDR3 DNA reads TGTGCCAGCAGCTTAGATTGGCGCACAGATACGCAGTATTTT.

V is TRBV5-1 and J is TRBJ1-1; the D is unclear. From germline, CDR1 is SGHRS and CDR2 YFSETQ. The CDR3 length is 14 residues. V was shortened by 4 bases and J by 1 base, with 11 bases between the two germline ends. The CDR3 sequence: CASSLNTPNTEAFF. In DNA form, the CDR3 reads TGCGCCAGCAGCCTAAACACACCGAACACTGAAGCTTTCTTT.

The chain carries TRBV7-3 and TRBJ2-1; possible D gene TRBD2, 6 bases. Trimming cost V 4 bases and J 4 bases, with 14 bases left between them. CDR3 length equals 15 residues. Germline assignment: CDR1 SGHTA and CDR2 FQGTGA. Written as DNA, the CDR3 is TGTGCCAGCAGCTCTAGCGCCCAGCCTTACAATGAGCAGTTCTTC. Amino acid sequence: CASSSSAQPYNEQFF.

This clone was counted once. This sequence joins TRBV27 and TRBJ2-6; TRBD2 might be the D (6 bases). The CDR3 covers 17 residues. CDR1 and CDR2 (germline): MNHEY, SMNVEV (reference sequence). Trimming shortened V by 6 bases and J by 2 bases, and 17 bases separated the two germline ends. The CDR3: CASRPGSWRAGANVLTF. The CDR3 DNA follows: TGTGCCAGCAGGCCAGGGTCCTGGAGGGCTGGGGCCAACGTCCTGACTTTC.

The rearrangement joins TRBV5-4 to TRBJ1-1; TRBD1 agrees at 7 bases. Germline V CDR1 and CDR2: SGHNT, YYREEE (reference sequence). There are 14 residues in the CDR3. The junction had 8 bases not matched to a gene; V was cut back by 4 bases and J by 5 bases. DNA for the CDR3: TGTGCCAGCAGCGGAGGGGGCACCGGGACTGAAGCTTTCTTT. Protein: CASSGGGTGTEAFF.

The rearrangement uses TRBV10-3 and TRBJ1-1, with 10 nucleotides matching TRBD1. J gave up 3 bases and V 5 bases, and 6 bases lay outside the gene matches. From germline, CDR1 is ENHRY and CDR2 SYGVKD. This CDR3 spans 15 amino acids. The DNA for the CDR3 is TGTGCCATCAGTTTGAGCGGACAGGGGGACACTGAAGCTTTCTTT. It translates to CAISLSGQGDTEAFF.

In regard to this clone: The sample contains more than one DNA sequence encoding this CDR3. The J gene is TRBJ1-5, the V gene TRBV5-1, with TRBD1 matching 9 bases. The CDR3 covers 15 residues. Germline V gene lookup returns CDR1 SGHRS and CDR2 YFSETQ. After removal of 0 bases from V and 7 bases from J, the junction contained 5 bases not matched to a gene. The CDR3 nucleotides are TGCGCCAGCAGCTTGGGGGACAGGGAAGGACAGCCCCAGCATTTT. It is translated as CASSLGDREGQPQHF.

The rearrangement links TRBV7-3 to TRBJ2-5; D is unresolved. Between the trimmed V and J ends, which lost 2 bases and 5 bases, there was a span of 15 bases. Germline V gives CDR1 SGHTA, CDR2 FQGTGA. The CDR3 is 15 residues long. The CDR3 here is CASSLGANPGETQYF. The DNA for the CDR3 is TGTGCCAGCAGCTTAGGAGCGAACCCTGGGGAGACCCAGTACTTC.